Each of the 10 T cell receptor beta chains below was sequenced from the same sample in a study of T cell clonotyping in hematopoietic cell transplantation. The time point here: recipient sample about 28 days before transplant, after cytoreduction. Sequenced by immunoSEQ multiplex PCR; TCRdb stores in-frame clones only, minus some. Of 25,000 to 35,000 clones listed, more than 85% were seen once; the top ten hold about 2.3%. The sample in question was peripheral blood mononuclear cells, obtained before stem cell transplant. The receptors were sampled from a man aged 50-59 years with acute myeloid leukemia. Some clones in this sample may be carry-over from other donors' samples.

This clone has only one observation. V usage is TRBV13 and J usage is TRBJ1-6; D possibly corresponds to TRBD1 (5 bases). The CDR3 is 15 residues long. V gave up 4 bases and J gave up 0 bases, with 7 bases separating them. CDR1 PRHDT and CDR2 FYEKMQ come from the germline V gene (reference sequence). The CDR3 here is CASSSGSSYNSPLHF. The CDR3 DNA follows: TGTGCCAGCAGCTCAGGGAGCTCCTATAATTCACCCCTCCACTTT.

The rearrangement uses TRBV4-3 and TRBJ2-1, with D perhaps being TRBD1 or TRBD2 (5 bases each). V lost 0 bases and J lost 8, with 20 bases in between. Germline lookup yields CDR1 LGHNA and CDR2 YSLEER. The CDR3 totals 17 residues. CDR3 protein: CASSQDNPGPRGDEQFF. The CDR3 DNA is TGCGCCAGCAGCCAAGATAATCCGGGACCTCGGGGCGATGAGCAGTTCTTC.

The DNA for the CDR3 is TGTGCCAGCAGCTTGGATGAAGGTTACAATGAGCAGTTCTTC. The encoded protein is CASSLDEGYNEQFF. The rearrangement joins TRBV5-8 to TRBJ2-1; D unclear. Germline V CDR1 and CDR2: SGHTS, YDEGEE. Deletions cut 0 bases from V and 4 bases from J, with 8 bases between. This CDR3 is 14 amino acids long.

This chain links TRBV11-2 with TRBJ1-2; the D is unclear. The CDR3 is made up of 12 amino acids. Germline V lookup: CDR1 SGHAT, CDR2 FQNNGV. Trimming cost V 5 bases and J 1 base, with 5 bases left between them. The CDR3 DNA follows: TGTGCCAGCAGCGAGCTTAACTATGGCTACACCTTC. Translated, it gives CASSELNYGYTF.

The V call is TRBV27, the J call TRBJ2-1, with D uncertain. The V end lost 2 bases, the J end lost 5 bases, and 10 bases lay between the germline ends. The CDR3 is made up of 14 amino acids. Looked up from germline, CDR1 is MNHEY and CDR2 is SMNVEV (reference sequence). This CDR3 reads CASSLRVSNNEQFF. The CDR3 DNA follows: TGTGCCAGCAGTTTACGGGTGTCTAACAATGAGCAGTTCTTC.

The chain recombines TRBV2 with TRBJ2-7, with 7 bases identical to TRBD2. The CDR3 spans 15 residues. Germline V lookup: CDR1 SNHLY, CDR2 FYNNEI. Unmatched junction bases numbered 20, after V lost 6 bases and J lost 12 bases. As DNA, the CDR3 is TGTGCCAGCAGACCCCCTCAGGGAGGGAAGTCTCATCGGTACTTC. This encodes CASRPPQGGKSHRYF.

J is TRBJ2-6 and V is TRBV28, with D hard to call. From germline, CDR1 is MDHEN and CDR2 SYDVKM. There are 17 residues in the CDR3. V dropped 5 bases and J dropped 0 bases, with 14 bases sitting between them. The CDR3 protein is CASSQNTVFSGANVLTF. The CDR3 DNA sequence: TGTGCCAGCAGTCAGAATACAGTGTTCTCTGGGGCCAACGTCCTGACTTTC.

This chain uses TRBV6-5 with TRBJ2-1, with 8 bases lining up with TRBD1. The CDR3 is 15 amino acids. Germline V CDR1 and CDR2: MNHEY, SVGAGI. The V segment lost 5 bases and the J segment 3 bases; nucleotides outside the gene matches: 6. DNA of the CDR3: TGTGCCAGCAGTACCCGACAGGGGTTCTACAATGAGCAGTTCTTC. It encodes CASSTRQGFYNEQFF.

The gene calls are TRBV14 and TRBJ2-2, with D maybe TRBD1 (5 bases). The CDR3 is 14 residues long. The V end lost 3 bases, the J end lost 6 bases, and 11 bases lay between the germline ends. The germline CDR1 and CDR2 sequences are SGHDN and FVKESK. CDR3 sequence: CASSHRVGSGELFF. The CDR3 bases are TGTGCCAGCAGCCACAGGGTTGGCTCCGGGGAGCTGTTTTTT. Full variable domain (remainder filled in from reference TRBV14 and TRBJ2-2): EAGVTQFPSHSVIEKGQTVTLRCDPISGHDNLYWYRRVMGKEIKFLLHFVKESKQDESGMPNNRFLAERTGGTYSTLKVQPAELEDSGVYFCASSHRVGSGELFFGEGSRLTVL.

The table lists this clone with a count of one. The chain couples TRBV19 to TRBJ1-6; maybe TRBD1 (5 bases). The CDR3 is 16 residues long. V was shortened by 4 bases and J by 5 bases, with 15 bases between the two germline ends. CDR1 is LNHDA, CDR2 SQIVND, per germline (reference sequence). The CDR3 sequence is CASSTTGGGDNSPLHF. The CDR3 region has the DNA TGTGCCAGTAGTACTACAGGTGGGGGTGATAATTCACCCCTCCACTTT. Supplemented by reference TRBV19 and TRBJ1-6, the full variable domain reads DGGITQSPKYLFRKEGQNVTLSCEQNLNHDAMYWYRQDPGQGLRLIYYSQIVNDFQKGDIAEGYSVSREKKESFPLTVTSAQKNPTAFYLCASSTTGGGDNSPLHFGNGTRLTVT.